The source of this TCR beta chain is a study of cytomegalovirus exposure and HLA in healthy donors. The primer mix had 60 Vbeta and 13 Jbeta primers. Clones were read by immunoSEQ multiplex PCR, and TCRdb kept only the in-frame ones, dropping some. The table records about 220,000 clones, around 76% of them present only once. The germline V gene encodes CDR1 SGDLS and CDR2 YYNGEE. The J segment lost 2 bases and the V segment lost 0 bases, leaving 9 bases of the junction unmatched. The CDR3 is made up of 17 amino acids. The genes are TRBV9 and TRBJ2-3, with 7 bases lining up with TRBD2. The receptor's source is a man younger than 35 in good health and CMV-seronegative. Sequencing used PBMCs. This chain's CDR3 is CASSVGRVGRNTDTQYF. The CDR3, as DNA: TGTGCCAGCAGCGTAGGACGGGTCGGGAGGAACACAGATACGCAGTATTTT.